The T cell receptor (beta chain) under discussion was sequenced for a study of control samples from healthy donors and cancer patients. Sequencing used immunoSEQ multiplex PCR; TCRdb keeps in-frame clones, though not all of them. Among around 67,000 clones listed, approximately 90% were seen once. This CDR3 spans 14 amino acids. Germline loops: CDR1 SGHRS, CDR2 YFSETQ. Losses at the gene ends were 8 bases for V and 4 bases for J; bases not matched to a gene: 9. The chain combines TRBV5-1 with TRBJ2-5; 9 nucleotides line up with TRBD2. Source material: PBMCs. The clonotype was recovered from a man between 60 and 75 years old with colorectal cancer. The CDR3 reads CASSGAGGPETQYF. DNA of the CDR3: TGCGCCAGTAGCGGGGCGGGGGGGCCAGAGACCCAGTACTTC.